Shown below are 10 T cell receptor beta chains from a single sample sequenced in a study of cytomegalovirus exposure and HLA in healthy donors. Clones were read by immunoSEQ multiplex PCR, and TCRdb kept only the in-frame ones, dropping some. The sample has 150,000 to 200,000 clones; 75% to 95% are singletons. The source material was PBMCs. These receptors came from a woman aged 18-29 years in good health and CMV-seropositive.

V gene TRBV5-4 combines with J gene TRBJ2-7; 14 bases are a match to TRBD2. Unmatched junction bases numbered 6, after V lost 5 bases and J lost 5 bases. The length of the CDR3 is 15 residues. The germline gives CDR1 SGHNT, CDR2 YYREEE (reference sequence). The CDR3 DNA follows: TGTGCCAGCAGTACGGGACTAGCGGGAGTCAACGAGCAGTACTTC. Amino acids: CASSTGLAGVNEQYF. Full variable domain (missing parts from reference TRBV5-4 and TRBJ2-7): ETGVTQSPTHLIKTRGQQVTLRCSSQSGHNTVSWYQQALGQGPQFIFQYYREEENGRGNFPPRFSGLQFPNYSSELNVNALELDDSALYLCASSTGLAGVNEQYFGPGTRLTVT.

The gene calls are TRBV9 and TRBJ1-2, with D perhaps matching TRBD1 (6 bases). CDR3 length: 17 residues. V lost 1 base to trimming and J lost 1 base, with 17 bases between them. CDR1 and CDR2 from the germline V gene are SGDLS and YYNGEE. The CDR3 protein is CASSVRGTGGLNYGYTF. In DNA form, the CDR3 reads TGTGCCAGCAGCGTACGGGGTACGGGGGGCCTTAACTATGGCTACACCTTC.

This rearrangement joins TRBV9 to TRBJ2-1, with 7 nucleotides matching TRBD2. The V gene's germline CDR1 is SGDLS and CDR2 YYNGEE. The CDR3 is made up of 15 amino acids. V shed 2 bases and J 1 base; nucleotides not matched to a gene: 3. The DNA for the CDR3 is TGTGCCAGCAGCGTCCGACTAGCATCCTACAATGAGCAGTTCTTC. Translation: CASSVRLASYNEQFF.

CDR3 sequence: CASSLERGRTDTQYF. The CDR3 region has the DNA TGTGCCAGCAGTTTAGAGCGGGGGCGCACAGATACGCAGTATTTT. This chain connects TRBV27 to TRBJ2-3; 8 bases map to TRBD2. With 2 bases clipped from V and 1 base from J, the junction kept 2 bases outside the gene matches. The CDR3 runs 15 residues. Per the germline V gene, CDR1 is MNHEY and CDR2 is SMNVEV (reference sequence).

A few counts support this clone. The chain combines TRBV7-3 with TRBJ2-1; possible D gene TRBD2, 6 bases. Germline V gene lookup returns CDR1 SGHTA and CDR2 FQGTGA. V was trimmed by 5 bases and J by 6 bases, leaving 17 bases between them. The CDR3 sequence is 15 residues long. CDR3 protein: CASSPRLRDSNEQFF. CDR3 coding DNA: TGTGCCAGCAGCCCTCGTTTGCGGGACTCCAATGAGCAGTTCTTC. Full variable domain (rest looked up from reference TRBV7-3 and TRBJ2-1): GAGVSQTPSNKVTEKGKYVELRCDPISGHTALYWYRQSLGQGPEFLIYFQGTGAADDSGLPNDRFFAVRPEGSVSTLKIQRTERGDSAVYLCASSPRLRDSNEQFFGPGTRLTVL.

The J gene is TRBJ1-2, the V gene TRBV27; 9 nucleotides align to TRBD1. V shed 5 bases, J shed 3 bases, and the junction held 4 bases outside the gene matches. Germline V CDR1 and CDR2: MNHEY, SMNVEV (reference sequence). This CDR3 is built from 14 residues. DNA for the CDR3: TGTGCCAGCAGTCTCCGGACAGGGGACTATGGCTACACCTTC. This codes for CASSLRTGDYGYTF.

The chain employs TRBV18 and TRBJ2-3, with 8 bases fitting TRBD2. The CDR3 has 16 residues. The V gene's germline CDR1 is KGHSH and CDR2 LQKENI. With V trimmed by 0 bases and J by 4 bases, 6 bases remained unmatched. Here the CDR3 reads CASSPPREGRADTQYF. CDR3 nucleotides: TGTGCCAGCTCACCACCCCGGGAGGGCCGAGCAGATACGCAGTATTTT. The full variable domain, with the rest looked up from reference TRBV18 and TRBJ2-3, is NAGVMQNPRHLVRRRGQEARLRCSPMKGHSHVYWYRQLPEEGLKFMVYLQKENIIDESGMPKERFSAEFPKEGPSILRIQQVVRGDSAAYFCASSPPREGRADTQYFGPGTRLTVL.

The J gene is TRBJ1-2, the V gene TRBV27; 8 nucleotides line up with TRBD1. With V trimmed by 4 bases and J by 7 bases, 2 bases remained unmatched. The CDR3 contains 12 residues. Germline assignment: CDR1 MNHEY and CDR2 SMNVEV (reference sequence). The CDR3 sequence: CASSSGQGGYTF. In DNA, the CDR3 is TGTGCCAGCAGTTCTGGACAGGGTGGCTACACCTTC.

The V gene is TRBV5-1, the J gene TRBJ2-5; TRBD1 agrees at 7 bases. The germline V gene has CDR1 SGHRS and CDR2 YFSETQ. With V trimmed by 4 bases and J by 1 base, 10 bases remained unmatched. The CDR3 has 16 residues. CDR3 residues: CASSPNTGQSQETQYF. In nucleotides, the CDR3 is TGCGCCAGCAGCCCAAACACGGGACAGTCCCAAGAGACCCAGTACTTC.

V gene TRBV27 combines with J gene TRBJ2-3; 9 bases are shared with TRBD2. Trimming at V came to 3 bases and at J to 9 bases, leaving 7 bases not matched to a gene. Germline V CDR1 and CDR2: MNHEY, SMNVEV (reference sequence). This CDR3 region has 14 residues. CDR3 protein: CASSFLAGPGTQYF. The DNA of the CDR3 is TGTGCCAGCAGTTTCCTAGCGGGACCCGGAACGCAGTATTTT.